What follows is one T cell receptor (beta chain) and its context. The antigen is undetermined. Trimming left V 5 bases short and J 3 bases short, with 13 bases between. Germline V gene sequence: CDR1 SGHNT, CDR2 YENEEA. This CDR3 is built from 15 residues. These data originate in a study of cytomegalovirus exposure and HLA in healthy donors. Study-level background: In a later analysis, it was reported that the 110 or so validation repertoires had been produced on the same platform as the 700 or so repertoires belonging to the first cohort. Study-wide points: There were a few CMV-associated chains whose specificity for CMV antigens was confirmed in vitro. Reported results showed that the classifier diagnosed cytomegalovirus status with high specificity and sensitivity. Usually a TCR sequence was rare, but some public TCRs were found in many donors.

Sequencing was performed with immunoSEQ multiplex PCR; in TCRdb, only in-frame clones are kept and a portion is missing. This table has 220,000 or so clones, roughly 83% appearing once. The chain links TRBV11-3 to TRBJ1-4; no firm D call. The clonotype comes from a woman younger than 45 in good health and CMV-seropositive. The specimen was PBMCs. The CDR3 nucleotides read TGTGCCAGCAGCAAGAGACCTTCGGCTAATGAAAAACTGTTTTTT. Its translation is CASSKRPSANEKLFF.